This TCR beta chain is drawn from a study of cytomegalovirus exposure and HLA in healthy donors. A multiplex PCR was run with 60 Vbeta primers and 13 Jbeta primers. Source study methods: An analysis performed later counted 60 million to 90 million unique TCR beta chains (roughly 11 million of them shared). The table came from immunoSEQ multiplex PCR; TCRdb's copy has only in-frame clones and leaves some out. That table supplies the V and J calls and clone size; D and trimming were determined from the DNA. Of under 150,000 clones in the sample, about 68% were seen once. Points from the study as a whole: Immune exposure was documented only through CMV serostatus. Reportedly, a later analysis found an Asian-associated ancestry cluster had fewer N-insertions than the approximately 670-donor mean.

Germline CDR1 reads SGHRS; CDR2 reads YFSETQ. The V gene end was trimmed by 5 bases and the J gene end by 1 base; junction bases not matched to a gene: 9. The CDR3 spans 16 residues. As for this clone: Its antigen is unknown.

This chain uses TRBV5-1 with TRBJ1-1, with 9 positions matching TRBD1. Sequenced sample: PBMCs. The clonotype comes from a woman aged 35 to 49 in good health and CMV-seropositive. CDR3 sequence: CASSLEGQGRNTEAFF. The CDR3 DNA is TGCGCCAGCAGTCTCGAGGGACAGGGAAGGAACACTGAAGCTTTCTTT.